These 19 T cell receptor beta chains were sequenced from one sample in a study of technical replicates of blood from a handful of donors. Using immunoSEQ multiplex PCR, the repertoire was profiled, and TCRdb retains in-frame clones only, with some absent. The sample yields tens of thousands of clones, 95% to 98% seen once. Specimen: T cells isolated from PBMCs. These receptors all stem from a human donor in good health.

V is TRBV9 and J is TRBJ2-7, with D possibly matching TRBD1 (5 bases). CDR1 SGDLS and CDR2 YYNGEE come from the germline V gene. Trimming stripped 0 bases from V and 0 bases from J, with 10 bases between. This CDR3 is built from 15 residues. The CDR3 DNA reads as TGTGCCAGCAGCGTAGGTCAGGGCCGCTCCTACGAGCAGTACTTC. It encodes CASSVGQGRSYEQYF.

V is TRBV4-1 and J is TRBJ2-5; TRBD2 agrees at 8 bases. The junction had 9 bases not matched to a gene; V was cut back by 1 base and J by 2 bases. Germline-derived CDR1 and CDR2 are MGHRA and YSYEKL. The CDR3 totals 17 residues. The CDR3 loop is CASSQVTTVAGQETQYF. For the CDR3, the DNA is TGCGCCAGCAGCCAAGTAACCACGGTAGCGGGGCAAGAGACCCAGTACTTC.

The chain combines TRBV11-2 with TRBJ1-2, with D unclear. V was pared by 3 bases and J by 2 bases, with 7 bases between. The germline V gene has CDR1 SGHAT and CDR2 FQNNGV. This CDR3 is built from 13 residues. In DNA form, the CDR3 reads TGTGCCAGCAGCTTCCAGGCGAACTATGGCTACACCTTC. Translation: CASSFQANYGYTF.

CDR3 residues: CASSFGQGGTEAFF. CDR3 DNA: TGTGCCAGCAGTTTCGGACAGGGCGGAACTGAAGCTTTCTTT. This chain links TRBV2 with TRBJ1-1; 8 nucleotides match TRBD1. The CDR3 has 14 amino acids. CDR1 and CDR2 from the germline V gene are SNHLY and FYNNEI. The junction had 7 bases not matched to a gene; V was cut back by 5 bases and J by 5 bases.

The gene calls are TRBV4-1 and TRBJ1-2; D gene unclear. This CDR3 spans 14 amino acids. V lost 0 bases and J 4 bases, leaving 9 bases between the germline ends. The germline CDR1 and CDR2 sequences are MGHRA and YSYEKL. The chain's CDR3 is CASSQEVTTYGYTF. CDR3 in DNA: TGCGCCAGCAGCCAAGAAGTTACAACCTATGGCTACACCTTC.

The J gene is TRBJ1-5, the V gene TRBV4-1, with D hard to call. CDR1 MGHRA and CDR2 YSYEKL come from the germline V gene. The V gene lost 0 bases and the J gene lost 3 bases, with 18 bases spanning the gap. There are 18 residues in the CDR3. The CDR3 nucleotides are TGCGCCAGCAGCCAAGATTCCGGGTTGGTTCGCACCAATCAGCCCCAGCATTTT. Its translation: CASSQDSGLVRTNQPQHF.

The V gene is TRBV6-5, the J gene TRBJ2-5; D is ambiguous. CDR1 and CDR2 (germline): MNHEY, SVGAGI. This CDR3 is built from 14 residues. The V gene lost 5 bases and the J gene lost 5 bases, with 15 bases spanning the gap. CDR3 sequence (DNA): TGTGCCAGCAGTCCTCGACCCACAGTGGAGACCCAGTACTTC. Protein: CASSPRPTVETQYF.

The sample holds one count of this clone. This rearrangement joins TRBV9 to TRBJ2-3, with unresolved D. The CDR3 runs 12 residues. CDR1 SGDLS and CDR2 YYNGEE come from the germline V gene. The V gene lost 0 bases and the J gene lost 6 bases, with 5 bases spanning the gap. The CDR3 nucleotides read TGTGCCAGCAGCGTAGGACTGGATACGCAGTATTTT. This translates into CASSVGLDTQYF.

The genes are TRBV5-1 and TRBJ2-4; TRBD2 matches at 8 bases. V was pared by 0 bases and J by 1 base, with 12 bases of the junction left unmatched. CDR3 size: 19 residues. In germline, CDR1 is SGHRS, CDR2 YFSETQ. CDR3 in DNA: TGCGCCAGCAGCTTGGCCCATGCGGGAGGTGGTTGGGCCAAAAACATTCAGTACTTC. Protein: CASSLAHAGGGWAKNIQYF.

The V call is TRBV7-2, the J call TRBJ2-7; the D gene is possibly TRBD1 (6 bases). CDR1 SGHTA and CDR2 FQGNSA come from the germline V gene. The germline V and J ends were trimmed by 5 bases and 9 bases, with 11 bases remaining between them. The CDR3 is 11 residues long. This CDR3 reads CASSTQGRQYF. For the CDR3, the DNA is TGTGCCAGCAGCACCCAGGGGCGGCAGTACTTC.

V is TRBV6-6 and J is TRBJ1-1; perhaps TRBD1 as D (6 bases). V lost 7 bases, J lost 3 bases, and 15 bases lay in between. Germline CDR1 reads MNHNY; CDR2 reads SVGAGI (reference sequence). CDR3 length: 14 amino acids. CDR3 DNA: TGTGCCAGCACCATAGGGACAATCGACACTGAAGCTTTCTTT. This gives the protein CASTIGTIDTEAFF.

V gene TRBV6-1 combines with J gene TRBJ2-2; the D gene is possibly TRBD1 (5 bases). This CDR3 is built from 14 residues. V dropped 4 bases and J dropped 7 bases, with 13 bases sitting between them. Germline V lookup: CDR1 MNHNS, CDR2 SASEGT. CDR3 DNA: TGTGCCAGCAGTGGAAGACCAGGGAACGGGGAGCTGTTTTTT. Its translation is CASSGRPGNGELFF.

This clone was counted once. The chain has TRBV7-2 and TRBJ2-1, with TRBD1 matching over 7 bases. V shed 1 base, J shed 1 base, and the junction held 4 bases outside the gene matches. Germline values: CDR1 SGHTA, CDR2 FQGNSA. The CDR3 has 16 amino acids. In DNA, the CDR3 is TGTGCCAGCAGCTTAGTCAGGGGGACGTCCTACAATGAGCAGTTCTTC. Translating gives CASSLVRGTSYNEQFF.

CDR3 nucleotide sequence: TGTGCCAGTAGCTTAGGACAGGCTTGGGAGCAGTACTTC. Protein: CASSLGQAWEQYF. The J gene is TRBJ2-7, the V gene TRBV19; 7 bases are shared with TRBD1. V shed 6 bases, J shed 7 bases, and the junction held 9 bases outside the gene matches. This CDR3 is built from 13 residues. The germline gives CDR1 LNHDA, CDR2 SQIVND (reference sequence).

The V gene is TRBV29-1, the J gene TRBJ2-6, with 7 bases fitting TRBD1. Germline V gene lookup returns CDR1 SQVTM and CDR2 ANQGSEA. The CDR3 runs 19 residues. With 2 bases clipped from V and 0 bases from J, the junction kept 13 bases outside the gene matches. For the CDR3, the DNA is TGCAGCGTTGAATCCCCCGGGACAGTCTTAAACTCTGGGGCCAACGTCCTGACTTTC. Translation: CSVESPGTVLNSGANVLTF. Based on the CDR3 plus reference TRBV29-1 and TRBJ2-6, the full variable domain is SAVISQKPSRDICQRGTSLTIQCQVDSQVTMMFWYRQQPGQSLTLIATANQGSEATYESGFVIDKFPISRPNLTFSTLTVSNMSPEDSSIYLCSVESPGTVLNSGANVLTFGAGSRLTVL.

The count of this clone is one. The chain recombines TRBV6-1 with TRBJ2-5; D is ambiguous. The germline CDR1 and CDR2 sequences are MNHNS and SASEGT. The germline V and J ends were trimmed by 7 bases and 4 bases, with 10 bases remaining between them. CDR3 length: 12 amino acids. CDR3 in DNA: TGTGCCAGCACCCGGTCGGTAGAGACCCAGTACTTC. Translated, it gives CASTRSVETQYF.

The V call is TRBV9, the J call TRBJ2-5, with 14 bases aligning to TRBD2. The CDR3 runs 14 residues. V shed 4 bases and J 7 bases; nucleotides not matched to a gene: 3. Looked up from germline, CDR1 is SGDLS and CDR2 is YYNGEE. The CDR3 is CASSTGTSGGTQYF. CDR3 nucleotide sequence: TGTGCCAGCAGCACCGGGACTAGCGGGGGGACCCAGTACTTC.

The V call is TRBV5-1, the J call TRBJ2-7, with 8 nucleotides matching TRBD1. With 5 bases clipped from V and 2 bases from J, the junction kept 6 bases outside the gene matches. The CDR3 runs to 14 residues. The germline gives CDR1 SGHRS, CDR2 YFSETQ. The chain's CDR3 is CASRMDRVTYEQYF. CDR3 sequence (DNA): TGCGCCAGCAGGATGGACAGGGTTACCTACGAGCAGTACTTC.

The CDR3 DNA reads TGTGCCAGCAGCCCCACCACTAGCGGGGCCTACGAGCAGTACTTC. Amino acids: CASSPTTSGAYEQYF. This rearrangement joins TRBV28 to TRBJ2-7, with TRBD2 matching 10 bases. Germline CDR1 is MDHEN and CDR2 is SYDVKM. The CDR3 runs 15 residues. V lost 6 bases to trimming and J lost 2 bases; unmatched junction nucleotides: 7. Full variable domain (missing parts from reference TRBV28 and TRBJ2-7): DVKVTQSSRYLVKRTGEKVFLECVQDMDHENMFWYRQDPGLGLRLIYFSYDVKMKEKGDIPEGYSVSREKKERFSLILESASTNQTSMYLCASSPTTSGAYEQYFGPGTRLTVT.